Below, 15 T cell receptor beta chains from the same sample are listed, as sequenced in a study of blood T cell repertoires in COVID-19. Some clones are missing from TCRdb's copy, which holds only in-frame ones; the method was immunoSEQ multiplex PCR. The repertoire holds 400,000 to 450,000 clones, with 75% to 90% as singletons. Sequencing was carried out using PBMCs or T cells enriched from blood (not recorded which). These receptors all come from a man aged 25 to 40 who had recovered from COVID-19.

This clone was observed a single time. At the DNA level, this CDR3 is encoded by other sequences in the same sample as well. J is TRBJ2-7 and V is TRBV3-1 (or the pseudogene TRBV3-2), with D perhaps TRBD2 (5 bases). Per germline, CDR1 LGHDT and CDR2 YNNKEL (reference sequence). This CDR3 comprises 13 residues. V dropped 3 bases and J dropped 3 bases, with 9 bases sitting between them. CDR3 coding DNA: TGTGCCAGCAGCCAGCGAGGGAACTACGAGCAGTACTTC. Translating gives CASSQRGNYEQYF.

Written as DNA, the CDR3 is TGTGCCAGCAGACAGGGGGGGGGTCAGCCCCAGCATTTT. It is translated as CASRQGGGQPQHF. This rearrangement joins TRBV28 to TRBJ1-5, with 8 bases matching TRBD1. The trim removed 6 bases at V and 6 bases at J, leaving 4 bases unmatched. CDR1 and CDR2 (germline): MDHEN, SYDVKM. This CDR3 has 13 amino acids. Drawing the rest from reference TRBV28 and TRBJ1-5, the complete variable domain is DVKVTQSSRYLVKRTGEKVFLECVQDMDHENMFWYRQDPGLGLRLIYFSYDVKMKEKGDIPEGYSVSREKKERFSLILESASTNQTSMYLCASRQGGGQPQHFGDGTRLSIL.

This clone showed up just a few times. V is TRBV7-9 and J is TRBJ1-3, with a possible D match to TRBD1 (6 bases). Germline CDR1 and CDR2: SEHNR and FQNEAQ (reference sequence). The CDR3 covers 15 residues. The V end was cut by 6 bases, the J end by 2 bases, with 14 bases between. The CDR3: CASRLATGTGNTIYF. DNA for the CDR3: TGTGCCAGCAGGCTGGCCACAGGGACTGGAAACACCATATATTTT.

The rearrangement joins TRBV5-5 to TRBJ1-5; D is unclear. The CDR3 has 18 residues. CDR1 SGHKS and CDR2 YYEKEE come from the germline V gene (reference sequence). V lost 2 bases to trimming and J lost 0 bases, with 18 bases between them. The CDR3: CASSFHPTGTFSNQPQHF. In DNA, the CDR3 is TGTGCCAGCAGCTTCCACCCCACGGGAACCTTTAGCAATCAGCCCCAGCATTTT. The full variable domain, in which reference TRBV5-5 and TRBJ1-5 provide the parts outside the CDR3, is DAGVTQSPTHLIKTRGQQVTLRCSPISGHKSVSWYQQVLGQGPQFIFQYYEKEERGRGNFPDRFSARQFPNYSSELNVNALLLGDSALYLCASSFHPTGTFSNQPQHFGDGTRLSIL.

The chain combines TRBV15 with TRBJ2-4; D ambiguous. The V end lost 0 bases, the J end lost 0 bases, and 3 bases lay between the germline ends. From germline, CDR1 is LNHNV and CDR2 YYDKDF (reference sequence). CDR3 size: 14 residues. CDR3 DNA sequence: TGTGCCACCAGCAGAGAACTAGCCAAAAACATTCAGTACTTC. Translated: CATSRELAKNIQYF.

This clone was observed at least ten times. The same CDR3 is also encoded by other DNA sequences in this sample. The gene calls are TRBV29-1 and TRBJ2-2, with D unresolved. Trimming left V 6 bases short and J 1 base short, with 3 bases between. CDR1 is SQVTM, CDR2 ANQGSEA, per germline. CDR3 length: 11 residues. In DNA form, the CDR3 reads TGCAGCGTCCAGAACACCGGGGAGCTGTTTTTT. It is translated as CSVQNTGELFF.

The V gene is TRBV3-1 (or the pseudogene TRBV3-2), the J gene TRBJ2-5; D is unresolved. This CDR3 is 15 amino acids long. Germline V gene sequence: CDR1 LGHDT, CDR2 YNNKEL (reference sequence). Trimming removed 0 bases at V and 6 bases at J, with 14 bases between. As DNA, the CDR3 is TGTGCCAGCAGCCAAGACGGTAACTTAAGAAAGACCCAGTACTTC. Translation gives CASSQDGNLRKTQYF.

The V gene is TRBV12-3 or TRBV12-4, the J gene TRBJ2-7; 14 bases align to TRBD2. V gave up 9 bases and J gave up 4 bases; unmatched junction bases: 2. CDR3 size: 13 residues. The CDR3 here is CASRTSGRYEQYF. CDR3 nucleotide sequence: TGTGCCAGTAGGACTAGCGGGAGGTACGAGCAGTACTTC.

This chain joins TRBV5-1 and TRBJ1-1; D is uncertain. The CDR3 is made up of 14 amino acids. V dropped 0 bases and J dropped 0 bases, with 6 bases sitting between them. The V gene's germline CDR1 is SGHRS and CDR2 YFSETQ. In nucleotides, the CDR3 is TGCGCCAGCAGCTTGGACAGACTGAACACTGAAGCTTTCTTT. Amino acids: CASSLDRLNTEAFF.

The CDR3 loop is CASSVLSDHGNTIYF. In DNA, the CDR3 is TGTGCCAGCAGTGTGTTGAGTGATCACGGAAACACCATATATTTT. The chain is built from TRBV6-2 or TRBV6-3 and TRBJ1-3, with unresolved D. Trimming left V 5 bases short and J 4 bases short, with 15 bases between. The germline V gene encodes CDR1 MNHEY and CDR2 SVGEGT. The CDR3 spans 15 residues.

The chain couples TRBV9 to TRBJ2-2; TRBD2 matches at 7 bases. V trimming: 4 bases; J trimming: 3 bases; junction bases outside the gene matches: 9. CDR1 SGDLS and CDR2 YYNGEE come from the germline V gene. The CDR3 has 16 amino acids. CDR3 DNA sequence: TGTGCCAGCAGCCCCCTTGGGAGCGGGGACACCGGGGAGCTGTTTTTT. Protein product: CASSPLGSGDTGELFF.

The chain links TRBV12-3 or TRBV12-4 to TRBJ2-7; 8 bases agree with TRBD1. CDR3 size: 13 residues. After removal of 6 bases from V and 3 bases from J, the junction contained 4 bases not matched to a gene. CDR3 nucleotide sequence: TGTGCCAGCAGGAGACAGGGGAGCTACGAGCAGTACTTC. The encoded protein is CASRRQGSYEQYF.

This clone has just a few counts. V and J are TRBV10-3 and TRBJ2-7; 13 bases align to TRBD2. Germline assignment: CDR1 ENHRY and CDR2 SYGVKD. V gave up 3 bases and J gave up 3 bases; unmatched junction bases: 2. CDR3 length: 15 amino acids. The CDR3 DNA reads TGTGCCATCAGTGAAAGGACTAGCGGGGGCTACGAGCAGTACTTC. It is translated as CAISERTSGGYEQYF.

The gene calls are TRBV27 and TRBJ2-2; D is possibly TRBD2 (7 bases). This CDR3 is 15 amino acids long. Trimming shortened V by 6 bases and J by 5 bases, and 16 bases separated the two germline ends. Germline V gene lookup returns CDR1 MNHEY and CDR2 SMNVEV (reference sequence). In DNA form, the CDR3 reads TGTGCCAGCAGCCAAGGGGGGGTTTGGACCGGGGAGCTGTTTTTT. The encoded protein is CASSQGGVWTGELFF.

This rearrangement joins TRBV3-1 (or the pseudogene TRBV3-2) to TRBJ1-4, with a possible D match to TRBD1 (6 bases). Germline loops: CDR1 LGHDT, CDR2 YNNKEL (reference sequence). Between the trimmed V and J ends, which lost 4 bases and 8 bases, there was a span of 11 bases. The CDR3 has 13 residues. In DNA, the CDR3 is TGTGCCAGCAGCCGAGGACAGCTGGAAAAACTGTTTTTT. The encoded protein is CASSRGQLEKLFF.